This is a list of T cell receptor beta chains from one sample in a study of prognosis after radiotherapy for stage I lung cancer. In TCRdb, the multiplex PCR reads were re-called with MiXCR into one record per CDR3 protein. The repertoire holds about 47,000 distinct CDR3 sequences, with less than 45% as singletons. The sample consisted of PBMCs, taken before or after stereotactic body radiation therapy (not recorded which). The receptors here all came from a donor at least 50 years old with non-small cell lung cancer. The CDR3 runs from the conserved cysteine through the conserved F or W. D genes are given only for firm matches. Clone size appears in some rows only: once, few, many, or a class for an expanded clone.

NA	TRBV6-2/TRBV6-3	TRBJ2-1	once	TGTGCCAGCAGCCACGGGGACCCCTCCTACAATGAGCAATTCTTC	CASSHGDPSYNEQFF
NA	TRBV20-1	TRBJ1-4	many	TGCAGTGCTAGAGTATCTAGAGGGGGGAATGAAAAACTGTTTTTT	CSARVSRGGNEKLFF
NA	TRBV19	TRBJ1-5	many	TGTGCCAGTAGTATAGTTGGGGGACAAAGCAATCAGCCCCAGCATTTT	CASSIVGGQSNQPQHF
NA	TRBV7-8	TRBJ2-2	NA	TGTGCCAGCAGCTATGACGGGGAGCTGTTTTTT	CASSYDGELFF
NA	TRBV7-2	TRBJ2-3	many	TGTGCCAGCAGCTTAGGGGCTTCGGTCCCAGATACGCAGTATTTT	CASSLGASVPDTQYF
NA	TRBV7-8	TRBJ2-2	many	TGTGCCAGCAGCTTGGGTCGCCGAAGGGGCTCCGGGGAGCTGTTTTTT	CASSLGRRRGSGELFF
TRBD1	TRBV6-2/TRBV6-3	TRBJ1-1	many	TGTGCCAGCAGTCACAGGGGGGTATCTGAAGCTTTCTTT	CASSHRGVSEAFF
TRBD2	TRBV7-2	TRBJ2-1	once	TGTACCAGCACCACACCCGCCGGGACTAGCGTGGGGTTGGATAATGAGAAGTTCTTC	CTSTTPAGTSVGLDNEKFF
TRBD1	TRBV7-2	TRBJ1-5	NA	TGTGCCAGCAGCTCCGGATGCCGGTTCAGGGGGCAGCCCCAGCATTTT	CASSSGCRFRGQPQHF
TRBD2	TRBV7-3	TRBJ2-3	many	TGTGCCAGCAGCTTAAACCCACTAGCGGTCGACACAGATACGCAGTATTTT	CASSLNPLAVDTDTQYF
TRBD1	TRBV11-3	TRBJ2-7	many	TGTGCCAGCGGACGGTTCTTGGGACAGGGGACCGAGCAGTACTTC	CASGRFLGQGTEQYF
NA	TRBV7-2	TRBJ2-5	once	TGTACCAGCAGCCAGTACCAAGAGACCCAGTACTTC	CTSSQYQETQYF
NA	TRBV5-1	TRBJ1-2	NA	TGCGCCAGCAGCTTGGTCACCGAGGTAACCTATGGCTACACCTTC	CASSLVTEVTYGYTF
NA	TRBV9	TRBJ2-3	many	TGTGCCAGCAGCCCAAGACCCACAATCACAGATACGCAGTATTTT	CASSPRPTITDTQYF
TRBD1	TRBV27	TRBJ1-5	NA	TGTGCCAGCAGCCCACGGACAGGGGTGGCTCAGCCCCAGCATTTT	CASSPRTGVAQPQHF
TRBD1	TRBV7-2	TRBJ1-2	many	TGTGCCAGCAGCACCCGACAGGGGGCAGGGTACACCTTC	CASSTRQGAGYTF
TRBD1	TRBV30	TRBJ1-2	medium-sized	TGTGCCTGGAGTGGGGTCTGGACAGGGAATGGCTACACCTTC	CAWSGVWTGNGYTF
TRBD2	TRBV9	TRBJ2-3	many	TGTGCCAGCAGCGTAATGGGACTAGCGGGGCAAGATACGCAGTATTTT	CASSVMGLAGQDTQYF
NA	TRBV7-3	TRBJ1-2	many	TGTGCCAGCAGCTTAACCGGGGGAGACTATGGCTACACCTTC	CASSLTGGDYGYTF
NA	TRBV10-3	TRBJ2-1	many	TGTGCCATCAGTGCCTTGGGAGATGAGCAGTTCTTC	CAISALGDEQFF
TRBD1	TRBV5-1	TRBJ2-7	many	TGCGCCAGCAGCTTGATGGGACAGGATTCCAAGCAGTACTTC	CASSLMGQDSKQYF
TRBD1	TRBV7-2	TRBJ1-2	NA	TGTGCCAGCAGCTTAGCGTGGAAGGGACAGGGGAACTATGGCTACACCTTC	CASSLAWKGQGNYGYTF
NA	TRBV7-9	TRBJ2-7	many	TGTGCCAGCAGCTTAGGGCGTTACGAGCAGTACTTC	CASSLGRYEQYF
TRBD1	TRBV20-1	TRBJ1-1	NA	TGCAGTTCTAGGGAGGGGGCTGAGACTGAATCTTTCTTT	CSSREGAETESFF
TRBD2	TRBV2	TRBJ2-3	many	TGTGCCAGCGGGAGCGGGAGGGTCAGCACAGATACGCAGTATTTT	CASGSGRVSTDTQYF
TRBD1	TRBV18	TRBJ2-2	many	TGTGCCAGCTCACCCCCCGGGACAGGGGACACCGGGGAGCTGTTTTTT	CASSPPGTGDTGELFF
NA	TRBV3-1	TRBJ1-1	many	TGTGCCAGCAGCCAACGCGGGTCCGGGGACACTGAAGCTTTCTTT	CASSQRGSGDTEAFF
NA	TRBV7-2	TRBJ2-3	NA	TGTGCCAGCAGCGGAGGAGGGACTGCTGGTGGGGGTACGCAGTATTTT	CASSGGGTAGGGTQYF
NA	TRBV12-3/TRBV12-4	TRBJ1-1	many	TGTGCCAGCAAATCGGTAGTGAACACTGAAGCTTTCTTT	CASKSVVNTEAFF
NA	TRBV7-9	TRBJ2-7	NA	TGTGCCAGCAGCTCCCCCTGGGGCGTTACTAACGAGCAGTACTTC	CASSSPWGVTNEQYF
TRBD2	TRBV6-4	TRBJ2-3	many	TGTGCCAGCAGTGACTCCGGCGGGGGAAGCACAGATACGCAGTATTTT	CASSDSGGGSTDTQYF
TRBD2	TRBV5-5	TRBJ2-2	NA	TGTGCCAGCAGCATCGGGACTACCACTGTCGGGGAGCTGTTTTTT	CASSIGTTTVGELFF
NA	TRBV7-2	TRBJ2-6	many	TGTGCCAGCAGCTTAACGGTGGGGGGGGCCAACGTCCTGACTTTC	CASSLTVGGANVLTF
NA	TRBV28	TRBJ2-7	many	TGTGCCAGCAGTTTATATGGGGAGCAGTACTTC	CASSLYGEQYF
NA	TRBV19	TRBJ1-1	many	TGTGCCAGTAGTTCCCCATATAGGCAGCGGATGAACACTGAAGCTTTCTTT	CASSSPYRQRMNTEAFF
NA	TRBV2	TRBJ1-4	NA	TGTGCCAGCATGGCCCTCATACTAGAAAAACTGTTTTTT	CASMALILEKLFF
TRBD1	TRBV6-1	TRBJ1-1	NA	TGTGCCAGCAGTCCGGGACAGGGATTAACTGAAGCTTTCTTT	CASSPGQGLTEAFF
NA	TRBV7-8	TRBJ2-1	many	TGTGCCAGCAGCCGGGCATCGCGGGCCTACAATGAGCAGTTCTTC	CASSRASRAYNEQFF
NA	TRBV5-4	TRBJ2-7	many	TGTGCCAGCAGCTTGAAACAGGGAGCGAACGAGCAGTACTTC	CASSLKQGANEQYF
NA	TRBV5-1	TRBJ2-2	NA	TGCGCCAGCAGCCCAGGATCTTCCGCTAACACCGGGGAGCTGTTTTTT	CASSPGSSANTGELFF
NA	TRBV20-1	TRBJ2-3	NA	TGCAGTGCTAGACCTAGACCTGATACGCAGTATTTT	CSARPRPDTQYF
NA	TRBV6-8	TRBJ1-6	NA	TGTGCCAGCACACCCCTACCGCAGGGTGCAGCTGCTTCACCCCTCCACTTT	CASTPLPQGAAASPLHF
TRBD2	TRBV20-1	TRBJ2-1	once	TGCATTGCTACCGGGACTAGCGGACCCAATGAGCAGTTCTTC	CIATGTSGPNEQFF
NA	TRBV9	TRBJ1-1	NA	TGTGCCAGCAGCGTAGCTCACGAGAACACTGAAGCTTTCTTT	CASSVAHENTEAFF
NA	TRBV3-1	TRBJ2-5	NA	TGTGCCAGCAGCCAAGGTCCAGGGAAAGAGACCCAGTACTTC	CASSQGPGKETQYF